The entry that follows covers one TCR beta chain sequence. Clones were read by immunoSEQ multiplex PCR, and TCRdb kept only the in-frame ones, dropping some. The sample holds about 200,000 clones; approximately 94% are singletons and the top ten take approximately 4%. This entry belongs to a study of T cell responses to AZD1222 COVID-19 vaccine. The V gene's germline CDR1 is ENHRY and CDR2 SYGVKD. The V gene end was trimmed by 5 bases and the J gene end by 1 base; junction bases not matched to a gene: 5. This CDR3 has 15 residues. The V call is TRBV10-3, the J call TRBJ1-2; 9 bases align to TRBD1. The TCR sequence derives from an adult who received the MenACWY meningococcal vaccine as a control. The sequencing used peripheral blood, collected 28 days after the second dose of the MenACWY control vaccine. The CDR3 region is CAISPGTGINYGYTF. The CDR3, as DNA: TGTGCCATCAGTCCCGGGACAGGGATTAACTATGGCTACACCTTC.